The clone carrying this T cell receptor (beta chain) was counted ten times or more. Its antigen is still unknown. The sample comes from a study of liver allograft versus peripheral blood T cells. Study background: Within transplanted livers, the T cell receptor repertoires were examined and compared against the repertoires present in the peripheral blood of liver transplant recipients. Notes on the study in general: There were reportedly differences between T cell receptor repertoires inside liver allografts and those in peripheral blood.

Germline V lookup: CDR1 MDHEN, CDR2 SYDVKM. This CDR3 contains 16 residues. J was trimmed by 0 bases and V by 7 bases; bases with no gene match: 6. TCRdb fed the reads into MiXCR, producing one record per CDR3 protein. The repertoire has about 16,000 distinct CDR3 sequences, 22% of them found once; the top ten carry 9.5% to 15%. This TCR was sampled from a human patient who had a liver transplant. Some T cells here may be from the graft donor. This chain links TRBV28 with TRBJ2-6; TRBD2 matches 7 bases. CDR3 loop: CASTSAGISGANVLTF. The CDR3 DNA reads TGTGCCAGCACCTCAGCGGGGATCTCTGGGGCCAACGTCCTGACTTTC.